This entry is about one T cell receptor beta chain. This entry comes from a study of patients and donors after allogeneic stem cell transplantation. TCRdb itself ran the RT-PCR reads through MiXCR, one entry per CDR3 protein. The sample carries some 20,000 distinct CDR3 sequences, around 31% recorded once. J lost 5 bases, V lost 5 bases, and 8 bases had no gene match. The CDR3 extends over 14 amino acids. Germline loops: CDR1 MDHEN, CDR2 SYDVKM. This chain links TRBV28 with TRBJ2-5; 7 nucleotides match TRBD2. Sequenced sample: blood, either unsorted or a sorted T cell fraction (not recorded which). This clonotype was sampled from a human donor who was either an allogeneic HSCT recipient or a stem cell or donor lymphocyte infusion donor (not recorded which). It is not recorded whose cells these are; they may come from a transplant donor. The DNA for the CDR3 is TGTGCCAGCAGTAAAGGGACTACCCGGGAGACCCAGTACTTC. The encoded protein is CASSKGTTRETQYF.